Below, 27 T cell receptor beta chains from the same sample are listed, as sequenced in a study of shared clonotypes between healthy human individuals. Clones were sequenced by immunoSEQ multiplex PCR, and TCRdb holds only the in-frame ones, with some missing. Here the sample spans 2,500,000 or so clones, approximately 93% being singletons. Sequenced input: naive CD4+ T cells from PBMCs. Subset: CD45RA+ positively selected. Source of these receptors: a man younger than 35 in good health. Some clones in this sample may be carry-over from other donors' samples.

The chain couples TRBV6-6 to TRBJ2-7; 11 bases match TRBD2. The CDR3 loop spans 14 amino acids. From germline, CDR1 is MNHNY and CDR2 SVGAGI (reference sequence). With 5 bases clipped from V and 1 base from J, the junction kept 1 base outside the gene matches. The CDR3 nucleotides read TGTGCCAGCAGTGTAGCGGGAGGGTCCTACGAGCAGTACTTC. Translated: CASSVAGGSYEQYF.

V and J are TRBV19 and TRBJ1-1; D is undetermined. Germline V gene lookup returns CDR1 LNHDA and CDR2 SQIVND (reference sequence). CDR3 size: 17 residues. Trimming cost V 7 bases and J 1 base, with 22 bases left between them. The CDR3 sequence is CASTFNRKTGENTEAFF. The CDR3 DNA reads TGTGCCAGTACCTTCAACCGGAAAACTGGGGAGAACACTGAAGCTTTCTTT.

The V gene is TRBV29-1, the J gene TRBJ2-1; 7 positions match TRBD2. This CDR3 is 15 amino acids long. V shed 6 bases and J 3 bases; nucleotides not matched to a gene: 11. CDR1 SQVTM and CDR2 ANQGSEA come from the germline V gene. CDR3: CSVTYGLDVYNEQFF. The CDR3 DNA follows: TGCAGCGTGACATATGGACTAGACGTCTACAATGAGCAGTTCTTC.

Concerning this clone itself: The same CDR3 also results from other DNA sequences found in this sample. CDR3 sequence (DNA): TGTGCCAGCTCGGGACAGGGGGCTGGAAACACCATATATTTT. This translates into CASSGQGAGNTIYF. V and J are TRBV6-6 and TRBJ1-3, with 11 bases aligning to TRBD1. CDR1 is MNHNY and CDR2 is SVGAGI in the germline V gene (reference sequence). V shed 8 bases and J 2 bases; nucleotides not matched to a gene: 2. The length of the CDR3 is 14 residues.

The table lists this clone with a count of one. V and J are TRBV7-9 and TRBJ2-2; 8 bases map to TRBD2. There are 15 residues in the CDR3. Trimming took 4 bases from V and 7 from J; bases not matched to a gene: 8. CDR1 is SEHNR and CDR2 is FQNEAQ in the germline V gene (reference sequence). The CDR3 loop is CASSSPAGVVGELFF. CDR3 in DNA: TGTGCCAGCAGCTCACCAGCGGGAGTCGTCGGGGAGCTGTTTTTT. Complete variable domain (other parts from reference TRBV7-9 and TRBJ2-2): DTGVSQNPRHKITKRGQNVTFRCDPISEHNRLYWYRQTLGQGPEFLTYFQNEAQLEKSRLLSDRFSAERPKGSFSTLEIQRTEQGDSAMYLCASSSPAGVVGELFFGEGSRLTVL.

V and J are TRBV19 and TRBJ2-7; maybe TRBD1 (5 bases). Germline loops: CDR1 LNHDA, CDR2 SQIVND (reference sequence). Trimming removed 4 bases at V and 1 base at J, with 14 bases between. The CDR3 is 15 amino acids. The CDR3 sequence: CASSTPGLRSYEQYF. As DNA, the CDR3 is TGTGCCAGTAGTACCCCAGGGCTACGTTCCTACGAGCAGTACTTC.

The V gene is TRBV5-1, the J gene TRBJ2-7; weak D call: TRBD2 (5 bases). Trimming left V 6 bases short and J 4 bases short, with 23 bases between. The CDR3 length is 16 residues. Per the germline V gene, CDR1 is SGHRS and CDR2 is YFSETQ. CDR3 protein: CASTPGGGVSLYEQYF. The CDR3 DNA sequence: TGCGCCAGCACCCCCGGTGGAGGAGTTTCTCTTTACGAGCAGTACTTC.

This rearrangement joins TRBV29-1 to TRBJ1-1; D might be TRBD1 (5 bases). The CDR3 covers 12 residues. V lost 6 bases and J lost 10, with 18 bases in between. The germline gives CDR1 SQVTM, CDR2 ANQGSEA. CDR3 nucleotide sequence: TGCAGCGTCTACGGGGGGAGGGAGGGAGCTTTCTTT. This gives the protein CSVYGGREGAFF.

A single count supports this clone. The chain combines TRBV11-2 with TRBJ1-5; perhaps TRBD1 as D (6 bases). CDR1 SGHAT and CDR2 FQNNGV come from the germline V gene. CDR3 length: 14 residues. Trimming removed 4 bases at V and 5 bases at J, with 12 bases between. Here the CDR3 reads CASSSRQVDQPQHF. As DNA, the CDR3 is TGTGCCAGCAGCTCTAGACAGGTGGATCAGCCCCAGCATTTT.

V usage is TRBV6-6 and J usage is TRBJ1-5; D unclear. Deletions cut 7 bases from V and 0 bases from J, with 13 bases between. The CDR3 contains 15 residues. Per germline, CDR1 MNHNY and CDR2 SVGAGI (reference sequence). The CDR3 here is CASTKDGDSNQPQHF. In nucleotides, the CDR3 is TGTGCCAGCACCAAGGACGGCGATAGCAATCAGCCCCAGCATTTT.

V usage is TRBV7-2 and J usage is TRBJ1-3, with D possibly being TRBD1 (5 bases). CDR1 is SGHTA and CDR2 is FQGNSA in the germline V gene. The V end lost 0 bases, the J end lost 0 bases, and 9 bases lay between the germline ends. CDR3 size: 16 residues. In DNA form, the CDR3 reads TGTGCCAGCAGCTTAGCGGGGCGGAACTCTGGAAACACCATATATTTT. This codes for CASSLAGRNSGNTIYF.

The chain has TRBV30 and TRBJ2-2; maybe TRBD1 (5 bases). Deletions cut 6 bases from V and 6 bases from J, with 17 bases between. This CDR3 spans 14 amino acids. The germline gives CDR1 GTSNPN, CDR2 SVGIG (reference sequence). As DNA, the CDR3 is TGTGCCTGCCCTGCAGGGCTGGTATCCGGGGAGCTGTTTTTT. It yields the protein CACPAGLVSGELFF. The full variable domain, completed using reference TRBV30 and TRBJ2-2, is SQTIHQWPATLVQPVGSPLSLECTVEGTSNPNLYWYRQAAGRGLQLLFYSVGIGQISSEVPQNLSASRPQDRQFILSSKKLLLSDSGFYLCACPAGLVSGELFFGEGSRLTVL.

The chain links TRBV14 to TRBJ2-3, with no clear D. Trimming took off 0 bases at V and 8 bases at J, with 3 bases between the two ends. This CDR3 is 11 amino acids long. Per germline, CDR1 SGHDN and CDR2 FVKESK. The DNA for the CDR3 is TGTGCCAGCAGCCAAGAGGTTACGCAGTATTTT. Protein sequence: CASSQEVTQYF.

Of note for this clone: Other DNA sequences within the sample encode an identical CDR3. The chain combines TRBV6-5 with TRBJ1-1; the D gene is possibly TRBD1 (6 bases). CDR1 and CDR2 from the germline V gene are MNHEY and SVGAGI. The CDR3 length is 14 residues. Trimming pared 0 bases from V and 5 bases from J, leaving 10 bases between. The CDR3 nucleotides read TGTGCCAGCAGTTACTCCGGGGGCAGGACTGAAGCTTTCTTT. Amino acids: CASSYSGGRTEAFF.

Worth noting for this clone: The sample carries other DNA sequences with the same CDR3. This sequence joins TRBV28 and TRBJ1-2, with 10 bases lining up with TRBD1. Unmatched junction bases numbered 3, after V lost 6 bases and J lost 2 bases. The CDR3 sequence is 14 residues long. The germline V gene encodes CDR1 MDHEN and CDR2 SYDVKM. The CDR3 DNA is TGTGCCAGCAGCCGACAGGGGGCGAACTATGGCTACACCTTC. Its protein product is CASSRQGANYGYTF.

The chain employs TRBV27 and TRBJ1-5; D is possibly TRBD1 (6 bases). The CDR3 sequence is 14 residues long. Trimming shortened V by 5 bases and J by 6 bases, and 14 bases separated the two germline ends. Germline CDR1 MNHEY, CDR2 SMNVEV (reference sequence). This CDR3 reads CASSGGLKGQPQHF. The CDR3 region has the DNA TGTGCCAGCAGTGGGGGGCTCAAGGGTCAGCCCCAGCATTTT.

The CDR3 sequence: CASSLYRENTEAFF. CDR3 nucleotides: TGTGCCAGCAGTTTATACAGGGAAAACACTGAAGCTTTCTTT. The chain employs TRBV6-5 and TRBJ1-1; possible D gene TRBD1, 6 bases. CDR1 and CDR2 from the germline V gene are MNHEY and SVGAGI. CDR3 length: 14 residues. V dropped 4 bases and J dropped 2 bases, with 11 bases sitting between them.

Of note for this clone: Additional DNA sequences in this sample encode the identical CDR3. The chain carries TRBV7-2 and TRBJ1-3, with D uncertain. CDR3 size: 13 residues. Germline CDR1 SGHTA, CDR2 FQGNSA. Trimming took off 4 bases at V and 2 bases at J, with 6 bases between the two ends. The DNA of the CDR3 is TGTGCCAGCAGCTCCGATCCTGGAAACACCATATATTTT. It encodes CASSSDPGNTIYF. Combining the CDR3 with reference TRBV7-2 and TRBJ1-3 gives the whole variable domain GAGVSQSPSNKVTEKGKDVELRCDPISGHTALYWYRQSLGQGLEFLIYFQGNSAPDKSGLPSDRFSAERTGGSVSTLTIQRTQQEDSAVYLCASSSDPGNTIYFGEGSWLTVV.

This clone was recorded a few times. Different DNA sequences within this sample yield the same CDR3. The genes are TRBV29-1 and TRBJ1-1; tentatively, D is TRBD1 (5 bases). This CDR3 has 11 amino acids. V gave up 5 bases and J gave up 5 bases, with 9 bases separating them. Germline CDR1 SQVTM, CDR2 ANQGSEA. CDR3 sequence: CSVSRGTEAFF. Written as DNA, the CDR3 is TGCAGCGTTTCCCGGGGGACTGAAGCTTTCTTT.

The J gene is TRBJ2-5, the V gene TRBV11-3; D is ambiguous. V was clipped by 1 base and J by 5 bases, with 8 bases between them. This CDR3 is built from 13 residues. Germline loops: CDR1 SGHNT, CDR2 YENEEA. For the CDR3, the DNA is TGTGCCAGCAGCTTAGGGATTTACGAGACCCAGTACTTC. This translates into CASSLGIYETQYF.

Concerning this clone: The same CDR3 arises from other DNA sequences in this sample as well. The gene calls are TRBV30 and TRBJ1-1; D gene unclear. CDR1 is GTSNPN, CDR2 SVGIG, per germline (reference sequence). The CDR3 has 12 amino acids. V gave up 5 bases and J gave up 1 base, with 8 bases separating them. Here the CDR3 reads CAWSRQNTEAFF. The CDR3 DNA follows: TGTGCCTGGTCACGGCAGAACACTGAAGCTTTCTTT.

The chain couples TRBV27 to TRBJ1-1; D ambiguous. Per the germline V gene, CDR1 is MNHEY and CDR2 is SMNVEV (reference sequence). The CDR3 consists of 15 residues. V lost 6 bases, J lost 1 base, and 15 bases lay in between. CDR3 amino acids: CASSSRREGNTEAFF. CDR3 DNA: TGTGCCAGCAGCTCACGGAGGGAGGGGAACACTGAAGCTTTCTTT.

This clone is a singleton in its sample. V is TRBV2 and J is TRBJ2-2; the D gene is possibly TRBD1 (6 bases). The CDR3 loop spans 16 amino acids. Trimming cost V 2 bases and J 5 bases, with 15 bases left between them. From germline, CDR1 is SNHLY and CDR2 FYNNEI. In DNA form, the CDR3 reads TGTGCCAGCAGTGAAAACAGGGTTACGGATACCGGGGAGCTGTTTTTT. Its translation: CASSENRVTDTGELFF.

For this clone: The same CDR3 can be traced to other DNA sequences in this sample. The chain links TRBV28 to TRBJ1-2; no definite D call. Per the germline V gene, CDR1 is MDHEN and CDR2 is SYDVKM. Trimming removed 6 bases at V and 1 base at J, with 3 bases between. This CDR3 spans 11 amino acids. The CDR3 sequence: CASRGNYGYTF. The CDR3 DNA sequence: TGTGCCAGCAGAGGTAACTATGGCTACACCTTC.

Concerning this clone itself: Other nucleotide sequences from this sample produce the same CDR3. The chain couples TRBV5-4 to TRBJ2-3; D is tentatively TRBD1 or TRBD2 (5 bases each). The CDR3 runs to 13 residues. The V gene's germline CDR1 is SGHNT and CDR2 YYREEE (reference sequence). The ends were cut back, 2 bases at V and 3 bases at J, with 7 bases in the middle. The CDR3 DNA reads as TGTGCCAGCAGCTTTGGGGGAACAGATACGCAGTATTTT. It specifies CASSFGGTDTQYF.

The J gene is TRBJ2-7, the V gene TRBV5-6; D is uncertain. The CDR3 extends over 17 amino acids. V was clipped by 1 base and J by 0 bases, with 17 bases between them. Per germline, CDR1 SGHDT and CDR2 YYEEEE. CDR3 sequence reads: CASSLLTATQSSYEQYF. The CDR3 region has the DNA TGTGCCAGCAGCTTGTTGACGGCGACACAGAGCTCCTACGAGCAGTACTTC.

The chain is built from TRBV6-1 and TRBJ2-1, with D perhaps TRBD1 (5 bases). The length of the CDR3 is 11 residues. Trimming shortened V by 8 bases and J by 7 bases, and 9 bases separated the two germline ends. Germline loops: CDR1 MNHNS, CDR2 SASEGT. CDR3 residues: CASEGANEQFF. CDR3 in DNA: TGTGCCAGCGAAGGGGCGAATGAGCAGTTCTTC.